The 14 T cell receptor beta chains below were found in one sample sequenced in a study of blood T cell repertoires in COVID-19. Repertoires were generated with immunoSEQ multiplex PCR, while TCRdb's copy carries only in-frame clones and drops some. This table has approximately 300,000 clones, more than 70% appearing once. Sequences were obtained from peripheral blood. All receptors come from a woman aged 45-65 years with acute or convalescent COVID-19.

The CDR3 spells CASSVPALDNQPQHF. In DNA, the CDR3 is TGTGCCAGCAGCGTACCGGCCCTAGATAATCAGCCCCAGCATTTT. The chain uses TRBV9 and TRBJ1-5; D uncertain. V was cut by 1 base and J by 4 bases, with 12 bases left in between. CDR1 SGDLS and CDR2 YYNGEE come from the germline V gene. The CDR3 runs to 15 residues.

The chain couples TRBV27 to TRBJ2-7; 8 nucleotides agree with TRBD2. The CDR3 is 15 residues long. Germline trimming cut 5 bases from V and 2 bases from J; bases unmatched to any gene: 8. Looked up from germline, CDR1 is MNHEY and CDR2 is SMNVEV (reference sequence). The CDR3 reads CASSPGLAQPYEQYF. The DNA for the CDR3 is TGTGCCAGCAGTCCCGGACTAGCCCAGCCCTACGAGCAGTACTTC.

The chain carries TRBV19 and TRBJ2-7, with D uncertain. This CDR3 comprises 15 residues. Germline V gene data show CDR1 as LNHDA and CDR2 as SQIVND (reference sequence). Trimming shortened V by 4 bases and J by 2 bases, and 15 bases separated the two germline ends. CDR3 amino acids: CASSTERWRPYEQYF. Here the CDR3 DNA reads TGTGCCAGTAGTACAGAACGATGGAGACCCTACGAGCAGTACTTC.

The chain uses TRBV19 and TRBJ2-5; TRBD1 aligns across 8 bases. The CDR3 extends over 13 amino acids. V was pared by 10 bases and J by 5 bases, with 9 bases of the junction left unmatched. The germline V gene encodes CDR1 LNHDA and CDR2 SQIVND (reference sequence). The CDR3 coding sequence is TGTGCCACCCAGGGGGCAGGGAAGGAGACCCAGTACTTC. Translating gives CATQGAGKETQYF.

The V and J genes are TRBV7-2 and TRBJ1-5, with D uncertain. The CDR3 runs to 19 residues. The V and J ends lost 1 base and 0 bases respectively, with 19 bases between them. CDR1 is SGHTA and CDR2 is FQGNSA in the germline V gene. The CDR3: CASSLDTRLGGYSNQPQHF. CDR3 nucleotide sequence: TGTGCCAGCAGCTTAGATACCAGGCTGGGAGGGTATAGCAATCAGCCCCAGCATTTT.

The rearrangement links TRBV6-5 to TRBJ1-3, with TRBD1 identical over 8 bases. Germline CDR1 reads MNHEY; CDR2 reads SVGAGI. This CDR3 is built from 14 residues. The J segment lost 1 base and the V segment lost 7 bases, leaving 3 bases of the junction unmatched. As DNA, the CDR3 is TGTGCCAGCATCAACAGGGGGTCTGGAAACACCATATATTTT. This encodes CASINRGSGNTIYF.

The V call is TRBV27, the J call TRBJ2-1; TRBD2 is a possible D gene (6 bases). This CDR3 region has 15 residues. Germline CDR1 MNHEY, CDR2 SMNVEV (reference sequence). With 2 bases removed from V and 6 bases from J, the gap between germline ends came to 14 bases. CDR3 sequence (DNA): TGTGCCAGCAGTTTAAGGGCTAGCGCGGTCAATGAGCAGTTCTTC. Protein product: CASSLRASAVNEQFF.

The gene calls are TRBV28 and TRBJ2-7, with 10 bases fitting TRBD2. Germline CDR1 reads MDHEN; CDR2 reads SYDVKM. This CDR3 is built from 15 residues. Trimming cost V 5 bases and J 4 bases; bases outside gene matches: 8. CDR3 DNA sequence: TGTGCCAGCAGTCCCCTAGCGGGAGTTTCGTACGAGCAGTACTTC. Residues: CASSPLAGVSYEQYF.

J is TRBJ2-6 and V is TRBV28; 7 nucleotides line up with TRBD1. CDR3 length equals 15 residues. J was trimmed by 1 base and V by 4 bases; bases with no gene match: 1. Germline V gene data show CDR1 as MDHEN and CDR2 as SYDVKM. In DNA form, the CDR3 reads TGTGCCAGCAGTTACAGGGGTTCTGGGGCCAACGTCCTGACTTTC. Translation: CASSYRGSGANVLTF.

The V and J genes are TRBV28 and TRBJ1-4; 9 bases line up with TRBD1. This CDR3 contains 15 residues. The junction had 7 bases not matched to a gene; V was cut back by 3 bases and J by 8 bases. Germline V gene data show CDR1 as MDHEN and CDR2 as SYDVKM. The CDR3 nucleotides are TGTGCCAGCAGTTTCGGCGGACAGGGGACGGAAAAACTGTTTTTT. Translated: CASSFGGQGTEKLFF.

The chain carries TRBV2 and TRBJ2-7; possibly TRBD1 for D (5 bases). Germline values: CDR1 SNHLY, CDR2 FYNNEI. V gave up 4 bases and J gave up 4 bases, with 8 bases separating them. The CDR3 runs 12 residues. CDR3 sequence: CASSVTEYEQYF. CDR3 DNA sequence: TGTGCCAGCAGTGTGACAGAGTACGAGCAGTACTTC.

On this clone itself: Within the sample, other DNA sequences also encode this same CDR3. Here the CDR3 reads CASSPPTGNTEAFF. For the CDR3, the DNA is TGTGCCAGCAGTCCCCCAACGGGGAACACTGAAGCTTTCTTT. The genes are TRBV28 and TRBJ1-1; D not resolved. Germline CDR1 MDHEN, CDR2 SYDVKM. This CDR3 is built from 14 residues. Trimming took off 5 bases at V and 1 base at J, with 11 bases between the two ends.

The chain recombines TRBV5-1 with TRBJ2-5; the match to TRBD1 covers 9 bases. V trimming: 4 bases; J trimming: 0 bases; junction bases outside the gene matches: 7. The CDR3 is 16 amino acids. Germline V CDR1 and CDR2: SGHRS, YFSETQ. In DNA, the CDR3 is TGCGCCAGCAGCCGGGGACAGGGCGTATACCAAGAGACCCAGTACTTC. It codes for CASSRGQGVYQETQYF. The variable domain in full, completed from reference TRBV5-1 and TRBJ2-5, reads KAGVTQTPRYLIKTRGQQVTLSCSPISGHRSVSWYQQTPGQGLQFLFEYFSETQRNKGNFPGRFSGRQFSNSRSEMNVSTLELGDSALYLCASSRGQGVYQETQYFGPGTRLLVL.

This clone came up once. The chain combines TRBV30 with TRBJ2-7; D gene unclear. Trimming took 0 bases from V and 6 from J, leaving 6 bases between them. Looked up from germline, CDR1 is GTSNPN and CDR2 is SVGIG (reference sequence). The CDR3 has 11 amino acids. The CDR3, as DNA: TGTGCCTGGAGTGTACTCTCCGAGCAGTACTTC. Its protein is CAWSVLSEQYF.